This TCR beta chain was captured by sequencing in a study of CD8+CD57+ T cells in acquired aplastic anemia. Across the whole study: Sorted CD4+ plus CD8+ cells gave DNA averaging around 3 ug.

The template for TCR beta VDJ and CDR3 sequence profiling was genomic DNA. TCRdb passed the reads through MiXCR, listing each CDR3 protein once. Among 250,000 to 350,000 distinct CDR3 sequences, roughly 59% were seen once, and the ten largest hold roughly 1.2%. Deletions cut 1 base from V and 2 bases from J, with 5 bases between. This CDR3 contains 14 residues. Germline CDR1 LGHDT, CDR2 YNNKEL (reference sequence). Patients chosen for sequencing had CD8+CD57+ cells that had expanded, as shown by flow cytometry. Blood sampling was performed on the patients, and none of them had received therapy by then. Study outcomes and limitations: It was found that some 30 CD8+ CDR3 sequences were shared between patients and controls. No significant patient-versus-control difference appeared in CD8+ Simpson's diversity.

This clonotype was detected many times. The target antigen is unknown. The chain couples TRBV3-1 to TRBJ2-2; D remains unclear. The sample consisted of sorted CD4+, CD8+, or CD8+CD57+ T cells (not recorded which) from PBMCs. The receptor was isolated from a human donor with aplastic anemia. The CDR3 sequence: CASSQALNTGELFF. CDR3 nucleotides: TGTGCCAGCAGCCAAGCCCTTAACACCGGGGAGCTGTTTTTT.